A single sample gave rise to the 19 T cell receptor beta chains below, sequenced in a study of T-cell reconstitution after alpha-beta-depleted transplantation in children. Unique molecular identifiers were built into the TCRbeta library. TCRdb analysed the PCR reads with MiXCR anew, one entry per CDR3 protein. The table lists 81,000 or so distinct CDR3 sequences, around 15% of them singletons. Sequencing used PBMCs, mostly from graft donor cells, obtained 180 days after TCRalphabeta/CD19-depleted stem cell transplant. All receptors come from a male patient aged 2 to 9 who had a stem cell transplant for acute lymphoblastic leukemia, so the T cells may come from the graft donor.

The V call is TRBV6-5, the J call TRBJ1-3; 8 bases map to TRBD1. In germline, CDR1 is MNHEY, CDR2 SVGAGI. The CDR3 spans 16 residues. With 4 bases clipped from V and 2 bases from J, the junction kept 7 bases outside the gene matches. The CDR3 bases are TGTGCCAGCAGTTCCTCTGGCAGGGGGCCTGGAAACACCATATATTTT. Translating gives CASSSSGRGPGNTIYF.

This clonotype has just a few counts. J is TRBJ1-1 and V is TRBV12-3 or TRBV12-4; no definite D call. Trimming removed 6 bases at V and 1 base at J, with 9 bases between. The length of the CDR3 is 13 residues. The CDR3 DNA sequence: TGTGCCAGCAGATGGGAGGCGAACACTGAAGCTTTCTTT. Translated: CASRWEANTEAFF.

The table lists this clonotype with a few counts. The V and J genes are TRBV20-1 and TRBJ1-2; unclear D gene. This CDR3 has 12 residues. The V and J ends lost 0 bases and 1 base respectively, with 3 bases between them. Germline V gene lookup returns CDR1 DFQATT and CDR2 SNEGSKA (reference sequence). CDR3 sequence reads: CSARDLNYGYTF. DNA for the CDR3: TGCAGTGCTAGAGATCTTAACTATGGCTACACCTTC.

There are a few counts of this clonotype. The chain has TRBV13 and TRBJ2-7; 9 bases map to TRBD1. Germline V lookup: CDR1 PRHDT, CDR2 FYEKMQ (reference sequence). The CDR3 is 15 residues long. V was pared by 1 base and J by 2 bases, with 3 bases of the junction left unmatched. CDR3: CASSLVRDRAYEQYF. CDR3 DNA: TGTGCCAGCAGCTTAGTTAGGGACAGGGCCTACGAGCAGTACTTC.

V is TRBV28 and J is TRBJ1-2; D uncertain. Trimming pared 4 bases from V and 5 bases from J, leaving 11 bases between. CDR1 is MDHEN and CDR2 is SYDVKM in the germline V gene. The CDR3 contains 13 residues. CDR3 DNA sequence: TGTGCCAGCAGTTCCCTGACTTCGTATGGCTACACCTTC. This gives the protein CASSSLTSYGYTF.

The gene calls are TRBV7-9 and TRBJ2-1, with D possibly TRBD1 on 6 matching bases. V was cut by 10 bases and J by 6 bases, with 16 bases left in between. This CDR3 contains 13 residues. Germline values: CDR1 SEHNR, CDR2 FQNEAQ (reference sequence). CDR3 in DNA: TGTGCCACCTACTCAGGGGTCTTCAATGAGCAGTTCTTC. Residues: CATYSGVFNEQFF.

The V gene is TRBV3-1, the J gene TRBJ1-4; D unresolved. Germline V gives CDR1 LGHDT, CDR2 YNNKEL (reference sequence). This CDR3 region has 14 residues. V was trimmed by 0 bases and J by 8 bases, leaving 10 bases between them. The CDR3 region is CASSQDLIQEKLFF. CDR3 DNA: TGTGCCAGCAGCCAAGATCTTATACAAGAAAAACTGTTTTTT. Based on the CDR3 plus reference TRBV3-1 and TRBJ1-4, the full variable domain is DTAVSQTPKYLVTQMGNDKSIKCEQNLGHDTMYWYKQDSKKFLKIMFSYNNKELIINETVPNRFSPKSPDKAHLNLHINSLELGDSAVYFCASSQDLIQEKLFFGSGTQLSVL.

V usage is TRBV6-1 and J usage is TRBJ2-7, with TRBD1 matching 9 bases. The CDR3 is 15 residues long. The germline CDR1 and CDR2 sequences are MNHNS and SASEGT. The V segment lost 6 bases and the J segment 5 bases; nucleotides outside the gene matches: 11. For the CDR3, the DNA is TGTGCCAGCAGCCTCACCGGGACAGGGCGCCACGAGCAGTACTTC. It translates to CASSLTGTGRHEQYF.

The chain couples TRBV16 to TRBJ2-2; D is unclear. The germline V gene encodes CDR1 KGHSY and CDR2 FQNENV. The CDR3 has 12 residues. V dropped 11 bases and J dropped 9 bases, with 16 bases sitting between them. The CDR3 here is CAGSGDSRELFF. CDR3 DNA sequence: TGTGCCGGCTCCGGTGACTCACGGGAGCTGTTTTTT. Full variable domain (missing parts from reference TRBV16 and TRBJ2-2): GEEVAQTPKHLVRGEGQKAKLYCAPIKGHSYVFWYQQVLKNEFKFLISFQNENVFDETGMPKERFSAKCLPNSPCSLEIQATKLEDSAVYFCAGSGDSRELFFGEGSRLTVL.

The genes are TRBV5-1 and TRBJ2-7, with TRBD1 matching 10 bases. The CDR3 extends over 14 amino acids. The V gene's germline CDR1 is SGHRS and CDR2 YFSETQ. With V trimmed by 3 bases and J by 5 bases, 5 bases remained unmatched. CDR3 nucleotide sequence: TGCGCCAGCAGCTCAGGACAGGGGGTCGACGAGCAGTACTTC. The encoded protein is CASSSGQGVDEQYF.

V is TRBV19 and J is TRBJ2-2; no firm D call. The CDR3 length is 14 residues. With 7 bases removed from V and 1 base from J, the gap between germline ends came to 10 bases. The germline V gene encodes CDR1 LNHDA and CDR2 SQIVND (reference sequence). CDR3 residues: CASKPQRNTGELFF. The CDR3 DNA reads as TGTGCCAGTAAACCACAGAGGAACACCGGGGAGCTGTTTTTT.

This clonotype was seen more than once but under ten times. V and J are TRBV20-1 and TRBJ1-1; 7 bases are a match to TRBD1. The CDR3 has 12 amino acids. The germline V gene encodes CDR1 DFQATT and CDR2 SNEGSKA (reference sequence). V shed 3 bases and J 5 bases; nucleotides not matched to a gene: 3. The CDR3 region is CSARTGLTEAFF. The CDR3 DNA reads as TGCAGTGCTAGGACAGGGCTGACTGAAGCTTTCTTT.

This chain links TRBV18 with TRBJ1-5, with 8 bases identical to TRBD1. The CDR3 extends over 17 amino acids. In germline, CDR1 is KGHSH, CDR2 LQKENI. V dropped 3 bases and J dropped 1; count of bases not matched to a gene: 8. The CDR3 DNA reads TGTGCCAGCTCACCCTACGATAACAGGGGGAGCAATCAGCCCCAGCATTTT. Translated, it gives CASSPYDNRGSNQPQHF.

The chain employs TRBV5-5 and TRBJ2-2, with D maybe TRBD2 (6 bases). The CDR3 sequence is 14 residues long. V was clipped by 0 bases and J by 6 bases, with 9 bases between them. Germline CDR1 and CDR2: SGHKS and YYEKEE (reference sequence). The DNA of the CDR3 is TGTGCCAGCAGCTTGGCCGCGGGGCCCGGGGAGCTGTTTTTT. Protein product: CASSLAAGPGELFF.

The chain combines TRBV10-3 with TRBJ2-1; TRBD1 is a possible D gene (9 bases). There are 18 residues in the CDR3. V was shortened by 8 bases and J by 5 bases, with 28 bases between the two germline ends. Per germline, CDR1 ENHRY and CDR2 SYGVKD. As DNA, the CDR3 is TGTGCCATCGCGGGGGGTACCGGGACAGGGATTTCGGACAATGAGCAGTTCTTC. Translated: CAIAGGTGTGISDNEQFF.

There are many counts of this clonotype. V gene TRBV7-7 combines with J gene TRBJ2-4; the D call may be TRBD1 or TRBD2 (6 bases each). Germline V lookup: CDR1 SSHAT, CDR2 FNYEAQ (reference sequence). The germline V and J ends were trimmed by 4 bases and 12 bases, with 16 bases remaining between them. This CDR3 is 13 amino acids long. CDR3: CASSSDLGGTQYF. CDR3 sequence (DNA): TGTGCCAGCAGCTCAGACCTAGGGGGGACTCAGTACTTC.

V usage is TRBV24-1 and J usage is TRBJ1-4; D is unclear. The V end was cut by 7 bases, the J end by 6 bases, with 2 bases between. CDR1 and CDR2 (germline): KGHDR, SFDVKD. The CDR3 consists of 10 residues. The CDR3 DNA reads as TGTGCCACCAGGTATGAAAAACTGTTTTTT. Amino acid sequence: CATRYEKLFF.

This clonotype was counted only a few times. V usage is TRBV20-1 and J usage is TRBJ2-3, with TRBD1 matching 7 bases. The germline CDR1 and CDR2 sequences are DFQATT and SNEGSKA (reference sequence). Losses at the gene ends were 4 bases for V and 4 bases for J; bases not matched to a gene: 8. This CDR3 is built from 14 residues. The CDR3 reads CSATRQGVSDTQYF. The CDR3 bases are TGCAGTGCTACCCGACAGGGAGTTTCAGATACGCAGTATTTT.

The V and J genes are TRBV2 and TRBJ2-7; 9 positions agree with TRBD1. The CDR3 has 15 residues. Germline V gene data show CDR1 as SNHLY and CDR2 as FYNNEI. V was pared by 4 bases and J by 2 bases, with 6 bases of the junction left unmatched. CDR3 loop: CASSGTGTGTYEQYF. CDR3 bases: TGTGCCAGCAGTGGAACCGGGACAGGGACCTACGAGCAGTACTTC.